This T cell receptor beta chain was captured in a study of CD8 T cells in ankylosing spondylitis. Study-wide findings and caveats: One TCR beta motif, made up of eight highly homologous variants, appeared characteristic of ankylosing spondylitis blood. Clones linked with disease were CD8+ and fairly uncommon in the peripheral blood. Previously reported in reactive arthritis synovial fluid and blood were some of the motif variants. In ankylosing spondylitis patients, matched synovial fluid reportedly showed significant enrichment of disease-linked clones.

This clonotype was counted a single time. No antigen is known for it. TCRdb reprocessed the 5' RACE reads via MiXCR and lists one record per CDR3 protein. The sample contains fewer than 400,000 distinct CDR3 sequences, 20% to 25% of which appear only once. The germline V gene has CDR1 LNHDA and CDR2 SQIVND (reference sequence). The CDR3 runs 13 residues. V was trimmed by 5 bases and J by 1 base, leaving 8 bases between them. The sequence was obtained from a male donor with ankylosing spondylitis. The chain uses TRBV19 and TRBJ1-1, with D unclear. The sample consisted of blood, either unsorted or a sorted T cell fraction (not recorded which). CDR3 nucleotide sequence: TGTGCCAGTAGTTACTCATGGAACACTGAAGCTTTCTTT. This gives the protein CASSYSWNTEAFF.